Listed below are T cell receptor beta chains from one sample, sequenced in a study of T-cell reconstitution after alpha-beta-depleted transplantation in children. A single record per CDR3 protein comes from TCRdb applying MiXCR to the PCR reads. This repertoire shows about 540,000 distinct CDR3 sequences, around 17% found once; its top ten account for over 3%. The sequenced sample was PBMCs from the stem cell graft donor, obtained from the stem cell graft. The source is a human donor who donated a stem cell graft to a child with acute lymphoblastic leukemia. The CDR3 runs from the conserved cysteine through the conserved F or W. Fields, in order: J gene, V gene, clone size, D gene, CDR3 DNA, CDR3 protein. A D gene is named only where the DNA matches it firmly. A clone size is listed for some rows: how often the clone was seen (once, few, many), or a class if it is expanded.

>TRBJ1-1|TRBV20-1|few|TRBD1
TGCAGTGCTAGAAGCCGGGACAGGGTATTAATATCTGACACTGAAGCTTTCTTT
CSARSRDRVLISDTEAFF
>TRBJ2-6|TRBV10-3|few|.
TGTGCCATCATGGGGTCCACTGGGGCCAACGTCCTGACTTTC
CAIMGSTGANVLTF
>TRBJ2-1|TRBV5-1|many|TRBD2
TGTGCCAGCTCTAGCGGGAGCTACAATGAGCAGTTCTTC
CASSSGSYNEQFF
>TRBJ1-1|TRBV5-6|.|.
TGTGCCAGCAGCTTGCCCTACACTGAAGCTTTCTTT
CASSLPYTEAFF
>TRBJ1-2|TRBV7-9|.|.
TGTGCCAGCAGCTTGGAAATCTATGGCTACACCTTC
CASSLEIYGYTF
>TRBJ2-5|TRBV7-6|.|.
TGTGCCAGCAGCTTAGTCCGGGTCCGCCAAGAGACCCAGTACTTC
CASSLVRVRQETQYF
>TRBJ1-2|TRBV5-5|.|.
TGTGCCAGCAGCTTCCTGGGTGCCGGGGACTATGGCTACACCTTC
CASSFLGAGDYGYTF
>TRBJ2-1|TRBV19|.|.
TGTGCCAGTAAGGGTCCGGAGTTAACCTACAATGAGCAGTTCTTC
CASKGPELTYNEQFF
>TRBJ2-1|TRBV5-1|many|.
TGCGCCAGCAGCTTATCCGTAGGTGAGCAGTTCTTC
CASSLSVGEQFF
>TRBJ2-2|TRBV20-1|few|TRBD1
TGCAGCGCGGACAGGGGGAACACCGGGGAGCTGTTTTTT
CSADRGNTGELFF
>TRBJ2-1|TRBV20-1|.|.
TGCAGTGCTAGGAGGGCGGGACTCCGCAATGAGCAGTTCTTC
CSARRAGLRNEQFF
>TRBJ1-2|TRBV29-1|.|.
TGCAGCGTTGAAGATCAGTGGCAGAACTATGGCTACACCTTC
CSVEDQWQNYGYTF
>TRBJ1-3|TRBV12-3/TRBV12-4|.|.
TGTGCCAGCAGTTTGCCCGGTTCCAACACCATATATTTT
CASSLPGSNTIYF
>TRBJ1-2|TRBV9|few|TRBD1
TGTGCCAGCAGCGTAGGACAGGGGGACACCGCCAGCTATGGCTACACCTTC
CASSVGQGDTASYGYTF
>TRBJ2-7|TRBV5-6|.|.
TGTGCCAGCAGCTACGGAGCCTACCCCTACGAGCAGTACTTC
CASSYGAYPYEQYF
>TRBJ2-5|TRBV7-9|many|.
TGTGCCAGCAGCGCGACAGCAGAGACCCAGTACTTC
CASSATAETQYF
>TRBJ2-7|TRBV20-1|.|TRBD2
TGCAGTGCTAGAGATCTGGCTAGCGGGAGGCTCTCCTACGAGCAGTACTTC
CSARDLASGRLSYEQYF
>TRBJ1-2|TRBV27|few|.
TGTGCCAGCAGTTTCGCCGGGACCTTCTATGGCTACACCTTC
CASSFAGTFYGYTF
>TRBJ2-3|TRBV3-1|.|TRBD2
TGTGCCAGCAGCCAAGGAGACGGACTAGCGGGAGGGTACACGCAGTATTTT
CASSQGDGLAGGYTQYF
>TRBJ2-7|TRBV29-1|.|.
TGCAGCGTTGAAGAGGCCGGACGGGTTGGGTACGAGCAGTACTTC
CSVEEAGRVGYEQYF